Here is one T cell receptor (beta chain) with its context. Antigen unknown. Peripheral blood samples of approximately 10 milliliters were drawn from each donor. The data stem from a study of blood T cells in healthy people across ages. Study results and limitations: A conclusive naive versus antigen-experienced comparison was prevented by the unsorted PBMCs.

A second PCR of about 6 to 12 cycles used a sample-barcoded 5' primer and a J-beta primer mix. Through a template-switch adaptor with 12 random nucleotides, each cDNA molecule received a tag. MiXCR, run by TCRdb on the 5' RACE reads, gives a single entry per CDR3 protein. This table has some 1,800,000 distinct CDR3 sequences, about two fifths appearing once. CDR1 is LGHDT and CDR2 is YNNKEL in the germline V gene (reference sequence). The germline V and J ends were trimmed by 0 bases and 7 bases, with 12 bases remaining between them. This CDR3 is 14 amino acids long. This chain uses TRBV3-1 with TRBJ1-2; D is undetermined. The TCR was taken from a human donor in good health. What was sequenced was blood. The CDR3 loop is CASSQDLRESGYTF. Here the CDR3 DNA reads TGTGCCAGCAGCCAAGACTTGAGGGAGAGTGGCTACACCTTC.